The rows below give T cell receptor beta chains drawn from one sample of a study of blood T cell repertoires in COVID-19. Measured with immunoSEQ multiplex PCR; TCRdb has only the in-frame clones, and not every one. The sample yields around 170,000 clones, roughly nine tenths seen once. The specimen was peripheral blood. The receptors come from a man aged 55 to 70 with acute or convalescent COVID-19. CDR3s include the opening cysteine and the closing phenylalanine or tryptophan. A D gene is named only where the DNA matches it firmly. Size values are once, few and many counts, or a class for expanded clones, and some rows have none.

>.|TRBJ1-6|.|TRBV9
CASSVEAGSSYNSPLHF
TGTGCCAGCAGCGTAGAGGCAGGGTCATCGTATAATTCACCCCTCCACTTT
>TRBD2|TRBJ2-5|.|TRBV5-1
CASSPTTSGDQETQYF
TGCGCCAGCAGCCCTACAACTAGCGGGGACCAAGAGACCCAGTACTTC
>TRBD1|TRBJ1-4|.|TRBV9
CASSSLQGNEKLFF
TGTGCCAGCAGCTCCCTACAGGGGAACGAAAAACTGTTTTTT
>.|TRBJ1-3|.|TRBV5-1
CASSLDGATSSGNTIYF
TGCGCCAGCAGCTTGGATGGAGCGACCAGCTCTGGAAACACCATATATTTT
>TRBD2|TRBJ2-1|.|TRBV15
CATSRSSGRAISEQFF
TGTGCCACCAGCAGGTCTAGCGGGAGGGCCATTAGTGAGCAGTTCTTC
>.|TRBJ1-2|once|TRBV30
CAWSRGGSYGYTF
TGTGCCTGGAGCCGGGGAGGGAGCTATGGCTACACCTTC
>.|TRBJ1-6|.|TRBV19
CASSSAGSNSPLHF
TGTGCCAGTAGTTCGGCAGGTAGTAATTCACCCCTCCACTTT
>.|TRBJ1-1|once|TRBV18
CASSLGPPGDTEAFF
TGTGCCAGCTCACTGGGGCCTCCGGGCGACACTGAAGCTTTCTTT
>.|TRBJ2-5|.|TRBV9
CASSGRPKETQYF
TGTGCCAGCAGCGGGAGACCGAAAGAGACCCAGTACTTC
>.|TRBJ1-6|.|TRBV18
CASSEGDKSSPLHF
TGTGCCAGCTCAGAGGGAGATAAGAGTTCACCCCTCCACTTT
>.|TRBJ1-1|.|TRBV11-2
CASSLRGLRDTEAFF
TGTGCCAGCAGCTTGCGGGGGCTTAGGGACACTGAAGCTTTCTTT
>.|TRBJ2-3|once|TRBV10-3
CAISDNTDTQYF
TGTGCCATCAGTGATAACACAGATACGCAGTATTTT
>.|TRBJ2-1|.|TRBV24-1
CATSDFLNEQFF
TGTGCCACCAGTGATTTCCTCAATGAGCAGTTCTTC
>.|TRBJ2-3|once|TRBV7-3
CASSLNRQTTDTQYF
TGTGCCAGCAGCTTAAACAGGCAGACCACAGATACGCAGTATTTT
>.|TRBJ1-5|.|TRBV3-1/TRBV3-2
CASSQGTLNQPQHF
TGTGCCAGCAGCCAAGGGACACTCAATCAGCCCCAGCATTTT
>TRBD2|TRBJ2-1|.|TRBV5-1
CASSLAGGTYNEQFF
TGCGCCAGCAGCCTAGCGGGAGGGACCTACAATGAGCAGTTCTTC
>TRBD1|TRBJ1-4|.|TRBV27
CASSFPTGKYPTNEKLFF
TGTGCCAGCAGTTTTCCGACAGGGAAGTATCCAACTAATGAAAAACTGTTTTTT
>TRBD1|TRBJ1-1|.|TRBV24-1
CATSVPGGLAFF
TGTGCCACCAGTGTCCCAGGGGGCTTAGCTTTCTTT
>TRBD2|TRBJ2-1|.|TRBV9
CASSVEPAGTSSRNEQFF
TGTGCCAGCAGCGTAGAGCCAGCCGGGACTAGCAGTAGGAATGAGCAGTTCTTC
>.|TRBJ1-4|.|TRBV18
CASSPRGEGGLFF
TGTGCCAGCTCACCTAGAGGGGAGGGCGGACTGTTTTTT
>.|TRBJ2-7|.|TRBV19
CASSIRGGTEQYF
TGTGCCAGTAGTATCCGCGGAGGAACCGAGCAGTACTTC
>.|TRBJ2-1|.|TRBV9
CASSVTWGVLNEQFF
TGTGCCAGCAGCGTAACCTGGGGGGTTCTCAATGAGCAGTTCTTC
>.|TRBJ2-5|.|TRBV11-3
CASRGDQETQYF
TGTGCCAGCAGAGGGGACCAAGAGACCCAGTACTTC
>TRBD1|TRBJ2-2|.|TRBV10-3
CAISVDRGTGELFF
TGTGCCATCAGTGTCGACAGGGGTACCGGGGAGCTGTTTTTT
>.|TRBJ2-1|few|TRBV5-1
CASSSGFNEQFF
TGCGCCAGCAGCTCGGGTTTCAATGAGCAGTTCTTC
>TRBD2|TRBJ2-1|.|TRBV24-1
CATSAPGLASEQFF
TGTGCCACCAGTGCTCCCGGACTAGCGAGTGAGCAGTTCTTC
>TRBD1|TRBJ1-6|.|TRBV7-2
CASSPPHGQGYNSPLHF
TGTGCCAGCAGCCCCCCCCACGGACAGGGGTATAATTCACCCCTCCACTTT
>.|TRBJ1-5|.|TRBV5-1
CASSLEPAGVGNQPQHF
TGCGCCAGCAGCTTGGAACCCGCAGGGGTCGGCAATCAGCCCCAGCATTTT
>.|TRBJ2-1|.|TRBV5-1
CASSFDAGYNEQFF
TGCGCCAGCAGCTTTGATGCGGGCTACAATGAGCAGTTCTTC
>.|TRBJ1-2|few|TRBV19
CASSATVSVDYGYTF
TGTGCCAGTAGTGCGACAGTGAGTGTAGACTATGGCTACACCTTC
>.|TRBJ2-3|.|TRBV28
CASRLDSTDTQYF
TGTGCCAGCAGGTTGGACTCAACAGATACGCAGTATTTT
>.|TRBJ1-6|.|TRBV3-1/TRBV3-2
CASSLTGNNSPLHF
TGTGCCAGCAGCTTAACAGGGAACAATTCACCCCTCCACTTT
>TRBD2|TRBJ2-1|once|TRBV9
CASSVESGRWDEQFF
TGTGCCAGCAGCGTAGAGAGCGGGAGGTGGGATGAGCAGTTCTTC
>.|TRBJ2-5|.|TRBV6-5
CASGTRVQETQYF
TGTGCCAGCGGTACCCGCGTCCAAGAGACCCAGTACTTC
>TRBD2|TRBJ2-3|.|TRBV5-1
CASSRVAGATDTQYF
TGCGCCAGCAGCAGGGTAGCGGGAGCCACAGATACGCAGTATTTT
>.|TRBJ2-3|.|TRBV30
CAYGVHTDTQYF
TGTGCCTACGGGGTCCACACAGATACGCAGTATTTT
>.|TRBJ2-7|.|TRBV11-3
CASSLGATEQYF
TGTGCCAGCAGCTTAGGGGCAACCGAGCAGTACTTC
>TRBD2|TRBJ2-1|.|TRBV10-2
CASSEGTNGEQFF
TGCGCCAGCAGTGAGGGGACTAACGGGGAGCAGTTCTTC
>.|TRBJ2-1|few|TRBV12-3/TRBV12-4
CASSPGGDEQFF
TGTGCCAGCAGCCCGGGGGGCGATGAGCAGTTCTTC
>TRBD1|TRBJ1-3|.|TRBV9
CASSVAGTGAGNTIYF
TGTGCCAGCAGCGTAGCCGGGACAGGGGCTGGAAACACCATATATTTT
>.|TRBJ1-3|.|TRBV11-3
CASSLGLAGNTIYF
TGTGCCAGCAGCTTGGGACTCGCTGGAAACACCATATATTTT
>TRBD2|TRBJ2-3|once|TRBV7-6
CASSLGLAGGTDTQYF
TGTGCCAGCAGCTTAGGTCTAGCGGGAGGCACAGATACGCAGTATTTT